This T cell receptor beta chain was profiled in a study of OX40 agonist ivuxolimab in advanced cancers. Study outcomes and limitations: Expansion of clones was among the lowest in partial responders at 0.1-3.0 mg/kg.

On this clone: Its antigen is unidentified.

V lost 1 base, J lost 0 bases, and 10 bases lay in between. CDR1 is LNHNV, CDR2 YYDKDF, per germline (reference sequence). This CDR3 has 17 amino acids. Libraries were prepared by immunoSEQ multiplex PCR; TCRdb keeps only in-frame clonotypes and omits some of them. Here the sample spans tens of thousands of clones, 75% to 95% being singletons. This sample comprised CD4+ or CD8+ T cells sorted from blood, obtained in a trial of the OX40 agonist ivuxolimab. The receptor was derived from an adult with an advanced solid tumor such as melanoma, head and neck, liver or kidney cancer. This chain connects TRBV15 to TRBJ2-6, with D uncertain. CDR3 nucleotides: TGTGCCACCAGCAGAGTCTTGGGTAACTCTGGGGCCAACGTCCTGACTTTC. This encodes CATSRVLGNSGANVLTF.